The following is a T cell receptor (beta chain) sequence with its context. The antigen remains unidentified. Trimming removed 7 bases at V and 2 bases at J, with 12 bases between. This CDR3 has 13 residues. Germline values: CDR1 SNHLY, CDR2 FYNNEI. This sample stems from a study of cytomegalovirus exposure and HLA in healthy donors. Whole-study results and caveats: Among immune exposure information, only CMV serostatus was available. Data from an earlier analysis indicated that most TCR beta V segments were productive either about 90% or about 30% of the time.

The primer mix had 60 Vbeta and 13 Jbeta primers. Only in-frame clones appear in the TCRdb table, and some are missing; sequencing was by immunoSEQ multiplex PCR. Of about 240,000 clones listed, more than 75% are singletons. The sequence derives from a girl between 2 and 10 years old in good health and CMV-seronegative. The chain has TRBV2 and TRBJ2-7; no clear D. The sequencing sample was made of PBMCs. CDR3 sequence (DNA): TGTGCCAGCACCTTACTGGGCGCCTACGAGCAGTACTTC. This encodes CASTLLGAYEQYF.